This T cell receptor (beta chain) was retrieved from a study of shared clonotypes between healthy human individuals. The CDR3 covers 11 residues. V lost 10 bases to trimming and J lost 2 bases, with 8 bases between them. Germline V gives CDR1 MDHEN, CDR2 SYDVKM. Under the authors' procedure: ImmunoSEQ gave junction-only sequences without quality scores, so filtering differed. Only in-frame clones appear in the TCRdb table, and some are missing; sequencing was by immunoSEQ multiplex PCR. Clone size and the V and J calls come from that table; the DNA yielded D and trimming. The sample consists of around 700,000 clones, around 74% of them appearing once.

The receptor was isolated from a young woman in good health. This sequence joins TRBV28 and TRBJ1-2, with D hard to call. Material for sequencing was memory CD4+ T cells sorted from blood. Subset denoted: CD45RA-negative fraction. The CDR3 loop is CATRGNYGYTF. The CDR3 nucleotides are TGTGCCACAAGAGGAAACTATGGCTACACCTTC.